The 23 T cell receptor beta chains listed next were all sequenced from one sample in a study of cytomegalovirus exposure and HLA in healthy donors. The PCR used 60 Vbeta and 13 Jbeta primers. Data came from immunoSEQ multiplex PCR; TCRdb stores just in-frame clones and leaves some out. The table includes roughly 170,000 clones, 71% detected once. Material: PBMCs. These receptors were taken from a girl aged 5 to 17 in good health and CMV-seronegative.

The chain joins TRBV4-2 to TRBJ1-6; no clear D. Germline CDR1 is LGHNA and CDR2 is YNFKEQ. V was shortened by 1 base and J by 2 bases, with 9 bases between the two germline ends. CDR3 length equals 16 residues. The CDR3 sequence: CASSQVAAPYNSPLHF. CDR3 DNA sequence: TGTGCCAGCAGCCAAGTGGCAGCGCCCTATAATTCACCCCTCCACTTT.

This clone was found a few times. J is TRBJ2-7 and V is TRBV5-6, with 7 bases matching TRBD1. The CDR3 loop spans 15 amino acids. Germline V gene lookup returns CDR1 SGHDT and CDR2 YYEEEE. J gave up 2 bases and V 2 bases, and 7 bases lay outside the gene matches. CDR3 in amino acids: CASSLPLGQTYEQYF. CDR3 bases: TGTGCCAGCAGCTTACCACTGGGACAGACCTACGAGCAGTACTTC.

The chain carries TRBV5-5 and TRBJ1-2; no clear D. V lost 3 bases, J lost 1 base, and 4 bases lay in between. Germline lookup yields CDR1 SGHKS and CDR2 YYEKEE (reference sequence). The CDR3 contains 12 residues. This chain's CDR3 is CASSSINYGYTF. DNA for the CDR3: TGTGCCAGCAGCTCAATTAACTATGGCTACACCTTC.

This chain joins TRBV6-6 and TRBJ2-4; 9 positions match TRBD1. Trimming removed 5 bases from V and 7 bases from J; junction bases left unmatched: 9. Germline V CDR1 and CDR2: MNHNY, SVGAGI (reference sequence). The CDR3 sequence is 15 residues long. This CDR3 reads CASSPAGTGWNIQYF. DNA of the CDR3: TGTGCCAGCAGTCCCGCGGGGACAGGGTGGAACATTCAGTACTTC.

Here the CDR3 reads CASSLVEQEGGIEAFF. The CDR3 region has the DNA TGTGCCAGCAGCTTAGTAGAACAGGAGGGAGGCATTGAAGCTTTCTTT. The rearrangement links TRBV7-9 to TRBJ1-1, with D tentatively TRBD1 (5 bases). Trimming shortened V by 1 base and J by 7 bases, and 19 bases separated the two germline ends. The length of the CDR3 is 16 residues. Germline CDR1 reads SEHNR; CDR2 reads FQNEAQ (reference sequence).

Notes on this clone: The identical CDR3 is also encoded by other nucleotide sequences in the sample. The chain employs TRBV6-5 and TRBJ2-7; D is perhaps TRBD2 (5 bases). V lost 6 bases and J 0 bases, leaving 6 bases between the germline ends. Germline CDR1 MNHEY, CDR2 SVGAGI. This CDR3 contains 12 residues. As DNA, the CDR3 is TGTGCCAGCAGCCGGGACTCCTACGAGCAGTACTTC. It encodes CASSRDSYEQYF.

This sequence joins TRBV29-1 and TRBJ2-7; TRBD1 matches at 8 bases. The germline V gene has CDR1 SQVTM and CDR2 ANQGSEA. After removal of 6 bases from V and 4 bases from J, the junction contained 11 bases not matched to a gene. There are 14 residues in the CDR3. Written as DNA, the CDR3 is TGCAGCGTCCGGACAGGGACGACGGGGTACGAGCAGTACTTC. Its protein product is CSVRTGTTGYEQYF.

J is TRBJ2-5 and V is TRBV2, with no clear D. This CDR3 region has 11 residues. The germline gives CDR1 SNHLY, CDR2 FYNNEI. V dropped 6 bases and J dropped 2 bases, with 4 bases sitting between them. CDR3 in amino acids: CASRQQETQYF. The CDR3 DNA reads as TGTGCCAGCAGACAGCAAGAGACCCAGTACTTC.

V usage is TRBV7-9 and J usage is TRBJ1-2; possibly TRBD1 for D (5 bases). The CDR3 is 12 residues long. V was trimmed by 5 bases and J by 7 bases, leaving 11 bases between them. Germline-derived CDR1 and CDR2 are SEHNR and FQNEAQ (reference sequence). CDR3 nucleotide sequence: TGTGCCAGCAGCCTCGGCGGGGGTGGCTACACCTTC. Its protein product is CASSLGGGGYTF. Based on the CDR3 plus reference TRBV7-9 and TRBJ1-2, the full variable domain is DTGVSQNPRHKITKRGQNVTFRCDPISEHNRLYWYRQTLGQGPEFLTYFQNEAQLEKSRLLSDRFSAERPKGSFSTLEIQRTEQGDSAMYLCASSLGGGGYTFGSGTRLTVV.

V and J are TRBV27 and TRBJ2-5; TRBD1 is a possible D gene (6 bases). CDR1 and CDR2 (germline): MNHEY, SMNVEV (reference sequence). Trimming removed 5 bases at V and 11 bases at J, with 24 bases between. The CDR3 runs 15 residues. For the CDR3, the DNA is TGTGCCAGCAGTGCGACAGGCTCAGGTGAGGGAAAGCAGTACTTC. Translated, it gives CASSATGSGEGKQYF.

This clone was picked up a small number of times. The chain carries TRBV11-2 and TRBJ2-2; 10 nucleotides line up with TRBD1. Germline values: CDR1 SGHAT, CDR2 FQNNGV. V was clipped by 7 bases and J by 5 bases; unmatched bases: 13. The CDR3 has 17 residues. The CDR3 sequence: CASKKNLPGQGTGELFF. CDR3 coding DNA: TGTGCCAGCAAAAAAAATCTACCGGGACAGGGGACCGGGGAGCTGTTTTTT.

This clone was counted once. The gene calls are TRBV27 and TRBJ1-6; TRBD1 might be the D (6 bases). CDR1 and CDR2 from the germline V gene are MNHEY and SMNVEV (reference sequence). The V gene lost 3 bases and the J gene lost 10 bases, with 10 bases spanning the gap. CDR3 length equals 13 residues. CDR3 loop: CASSLMDRSPLHF. The DNA of the CDR3 is TGTGCCAGCAGTTTGATGGACAGATCACCCCTCCACTTT.

This clone was seen a few times. The genes are TRBV10-3 and TRBJ1-6; the D gene is possibly TRBD1 (5 bases). Trimming stripped 7 bases from V and 0 bases from J, with 13 bases between. The CDR3 loop spans 16 amino acids. Germline lookup yields CDR1 ENHRY and CDR2 SYGVKD. CDR3 bases: TGTGCCATCAAGCAGGGTTCCAGCTCCTATAATTCACCCCTCCACTTT. As protein: CAIKQGSSSYNSPLHF.

The genes are TRBV9 and TRBJ2-7; 11 nucleotides match TRBD2. Germline values: CDR1 SGDLS, CDR2 YYNGEE. The length of the CDR3 is 17 residues. Trimming at V came to 3 bases and at J to 2 bases, leaving 10 bases not matched to a gene. The chain's CDR3 is CASSGSPSGGTTYEQYF. The CDR3 region has the DNA TGTGCCAGCAGCGGATCACCTAGCGGGGGGACGACCTACGAGCAGTACTTC.

The chain recombines TRBV10-3 with TRBJ1-1; D is perhaps TRBD1 (6 bases). From germline, CDR1 is ENHRY and CDR2 SYGVKD. The CDR3 is made up of 16 amino acids. V lost 9 bases, J lost 3 bases, and 23 bases lay in between. CDR3 residues: CAIGGAQEGSDTEAFF. The CDR3 DNA reads TGTGCCATAGGGGGGGCGCAGGAGGGTAGTGACACTGAAGCTTTCTTT.

The rearrangement joins TRBV30 to TRBJ2-2; 10 bases agree with TRBD1. The CDR3 consists of 16 residues. V was clipped by 3 bases and J by 4 bases; unmatched bases: 8. The germline V gene encodes CDR1 GTSNPN and CDR2 SVGIG (reference sequence). The CDR3 loop is CAWRSRDRGVTGELFF. The CDR3 DNA reads TGTGCCTGGAGGAGCCGGGACAGGGGTGTCACCGGGGAGCTGTTTTTT. Complete variable domain (other parts from reference TRBV30 and TRBJ2-2): SQTIHQWPATLVQPVGSPLSLECTVEGTSNPNLYWYRQAAGRGLQLLFYSVGIGQISSEVPQNLSASRPQDRQFILSSKKLLLSDSGFYLCAWRSRDRGVTGELFFGEGSRLTVL.

The chain has TRBV28 and TRBJ1-5; 10 nucleotides line up with TRBD1. Germline V CDR1 and CDR2: MDHEN, SYDVKM. The CDR3 has 13 amino acids. Trimming cost V 9 bases and J 4 bases; bases outside gene matches: 3. This chain's CDR3 is CASGTGVNQPQHF. CDR3 nucleotide sequence: TGTGCCAGTGGGACAGGGGTGAATCAGCCCCAGCATTTT.

The rearrangement links TRBV29-1 to TRBJ1-1, with 8 bases fitting TRBD1. V shed 6 bases and J 4 bases; nucleotides not matched to a gene: 7. The CDR3 consists of 13 residues. Germline V gene lookup returns CDR1 SQVTM and CDR2 ANQGSEA. The CDR3 bases are TGCAGCGTAGGACAGGGTTTTGGCACTGAAGCTTTCTTT. Translated, it gives CSVGQGFGTEAFF.

This chain connects TRBV4-1 to TRBJ1-5; D unresolved. The CDR3 has 14 amino acids. In germline, CDR1 is MGHRA, CDR2 YSYEKL. V was cut by 4 bases and J by 7 bases, with 14 bases left in between. CDR3 bases: TGCGCCAGCAGCCCCGTGAGGCGAGGACAGCCCCAGCATTTT. Residues: CASSPVRRGQPQHF.

A single count supports this clone. This chain links TRBV6-1 with TRBJ1-2, with D perhaps TRBD1 (6 bases). Per germline, CDR1 MNHNS and CDR2 SASEGT. The CDR3 sequence is 13 residues long. The V end lost 6 bases, the J end lost 0 bases, and 8 bases lay between the germline ends. The CDR3 reads CASSQGTNYGYTF. CDR3 nucleotides: TGTGCCAGCAGCCAGGGGACTAACTATGGCTACACCTTC.

The V gene is TRBV5-4, the J gene TRBJ1-3; D uncertain. CDR1 is SGHNT, CDR2 YYREEE, per germline (reference sequence). Trimming shortened V by 4 bases and J by 4 bases, and 12 bases separated the two germline ends. The CDR3 has 14 residues. Here the CDR3 reads CASSQEIEGNTIYF. The CDR3 nucleotides are TGTGCCAGCAGCCAAGAAATAGAAGGAAACACCATATATTTT. The full variable domain, rest sourced from reference TRBV5-4 and TRBJ1-3, is ETGVTQSPTHLIKTRGQQVTLRCSSQSGHNTVSWYQQALGQGPQFIFQYYREEENGRGNFPPRFSGLQFPNYSSELNVNALELDDSALYLCASSQEIEGNTIYFGEGSWLTVV.

This chain links TRBV7-6 with TRBJ2-1; tentative D call: TRBD2 (7 bases). Trimming took off 5 bases at V and 3 bases at J, with 17 bases between the two ends. CDR1 is SGHVS and CDR2 is FNYEAQ in the germline V gene. The CDR3 loop spans 16 amino acids. The CDR3 nucleotides read TGTGCCAGCAGCCCCGCGGGGGCGGATCTCTACAATGAGCAGTTCTTC. Translating it yields CASSPAGADLYNEQFF.

This chain connects TRBV7-9 to TRBJ2-3; 10 bases align to TRBD2. Per germline, CDR1 SEHNR and CDR2 FQNEAQ (reference sequence). With V trimmed by 5 bases and J by 1 base, 3 bases remained unmatched. The CDR3 length is 15 residues. The CDR3 region has the DNA TGTGCCAGCAGCCAGGGACTAGCGCGCACAGATACGCAGTATTTT. It yields the protein CASSQGLARTDTQYF.